Following are 5 T cell receptor beta chains from one sample sequenced in a study of OX40 agonist ivuxolimab in advanced cancers. Clones were sequenced by immunoSEQ multiplex PCR, and TCRdb holds only the in-frame ones, with some missing. In the table there are about 13,000 clones, about 76% of which are singletons. Sequences were derived from CD4+ or CD8+ T cells sorted from blood, sampled in a trial of the OX40 agonist ivuxolimab. These receptors came from an adult with an advanced solid tumor such as melanoma, head and neck, liver or kidney cancer.

The chain couples TRBV29-1 to TRBJ1-1; the D is unclear. With 6 bases removed from V and 0 bases from J, the gap between germline ends came to 8 bases. Germline loops: CDR1 SQVTM, CDR2 ANQGSEA. This CDR3 is built from 12 residues. The CDR3 loop reads CSVPTVNTEAFF. The CDR3 bases are TGCAGCGTACCCACAGTGAACACTGAAGCTTTCTTT.

The J gene is TRBJ2-7, the V gene TRBV11-2; 11 nucleotides line up with TRBD2. CDR1 is SGHAT, CDR2 FQNNGV, per germline. The CDR3 totals 16 residues. The V and J ends lost 5 bases and 0 bases, in that order; junction bases with no gene match: 6. This CDR3 is CASSPSGRRFSYEQYF. In nucleotides, the CDR3 is TGTGCCAGCAGCCCTAGCGGGAGGCGCTTCTCCTACGAGCAGTACTTC.

This clone was seen only once. The genes are TRBV13 and TRBJ1-6, with D perhaps TRBD1 (6 bases). Between the trimmed V and J ends, which lost 5 bases and 11 bases, there was a span of 13 bases. The CDR3 length is 13 residues. CDR1 and CDR2 (germline): PRHDT, FYEKMQ (reference sequence). CDR3 residues: CASSPRGGTPLHF. CDR3 nucleotide sequence: TGTGCCAGCAGCCCTAGGGGGGGAACACCCCTCCACTTT.

Only one count was recorded for this clone. The V call is TRBV9, the J call TRBJ2-1; weak D call: TRBD2 (6 bases). This CDR3 contains 18 residues. In germline, CDR1 is SGDLS, CDR2 YYNGEE. Between the trimmed V and J ends, which lost 0 bases and 4 bases, there was a span of 20 bases. The CDR3 DNA follows: TGTGCCAGCAGCGTAGAGCCTATACAGCGGGCCGGTTACAATGAGCAGTTCTTC. Its translation: CASSVEPIQRAGYNEQFF.

Regarding this clone: The DNA is left out, because the CDR3 cannot be placed on it with certainty; the CDR3 is given as TCRdb lists it. V usage is TRBV9 and J usage is TRBJ1-1; the table's TRBD1 call for D was not verified on the DNA. Germline values: CDR1 SGDLS, CDR2 YYNGEE. The CDR3 adds up to 13 amino acids, both ends counted. The CDR3 reads CASSVGTGAGDFF.